Sequencing of this T cell receptor (beta chain) was carried out in a study of blood T cell repertoires in COVID-19. Across the study: Sites in the United States, Italy and Spain provided acute and convalescent COVID-19 samples. Sample material is recorded as cDNA or gDNA derived from T cells, B-cell-depleted T cells, or PBMCs.

The V and J ends lost 2 bases and 4 bases respectively, with 17 bases between them. The CDR3 contains 15 residues. CDR1 is GTSNPN, CDR2 SVGIG, per germline (reference sequence). In the study's own analysis: Estimates of nucleated cell counts were drawn from the amplification of reference gene primers. Profiling relied on immunoSEQ multiplex PCR, and the TCRdb table lists in-frame clones only, not all of them. That table is the source of V, J and clone size, and D and trimming were worked out from the DNA. Among about 70,000 clones listed, around 90% were seen once. This clone was counted once. Sequenced sample: peripheral blood. The chain joins TRBV30 to TRBJ1-2; D is unclear. The receptor was derived from a human donor in a cohort sampled during active COVID-19. The CDR3 loop is CAWSSWRARSYGYTF. CDR3 sequence (DNA): TGTGCCTGGAGTTCCTGGCGCGCCAGGTCCTATGGCTACACCTTC.